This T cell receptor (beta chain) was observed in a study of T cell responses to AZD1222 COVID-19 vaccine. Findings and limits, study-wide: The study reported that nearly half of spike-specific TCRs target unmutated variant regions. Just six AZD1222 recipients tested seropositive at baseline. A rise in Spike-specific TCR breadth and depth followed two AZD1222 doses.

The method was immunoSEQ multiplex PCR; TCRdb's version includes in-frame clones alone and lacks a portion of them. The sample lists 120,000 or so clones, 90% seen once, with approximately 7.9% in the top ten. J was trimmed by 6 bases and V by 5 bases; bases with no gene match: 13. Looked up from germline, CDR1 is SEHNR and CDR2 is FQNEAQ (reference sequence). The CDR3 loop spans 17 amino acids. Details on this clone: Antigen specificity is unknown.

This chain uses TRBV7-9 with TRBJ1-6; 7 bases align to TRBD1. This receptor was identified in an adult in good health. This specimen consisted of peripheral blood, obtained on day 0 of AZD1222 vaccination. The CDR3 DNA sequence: TGTGCCAGCAGCCCAAGGGTGTTGCCAGGGGGTAATTCACCCCTCCACTTT. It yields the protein CASSPRVLPGGNSPLHF.